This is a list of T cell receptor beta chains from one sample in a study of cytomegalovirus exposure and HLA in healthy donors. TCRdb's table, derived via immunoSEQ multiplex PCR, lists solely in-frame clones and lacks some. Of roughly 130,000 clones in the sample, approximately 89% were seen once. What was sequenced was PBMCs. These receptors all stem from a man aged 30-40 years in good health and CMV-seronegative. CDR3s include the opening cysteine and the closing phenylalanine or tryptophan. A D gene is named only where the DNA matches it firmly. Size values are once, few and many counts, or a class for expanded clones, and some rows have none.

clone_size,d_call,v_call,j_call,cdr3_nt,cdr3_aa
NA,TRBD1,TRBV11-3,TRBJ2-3,TGTGCCAGCAGCTTGACAGGGGTATCAACAGATACGCAGTATTTT,CASSLTGVSTDTQYF
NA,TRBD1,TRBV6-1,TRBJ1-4,TGTGCCAGCAGGCCAGGGGGGCGAGTACGGGAAAAACTGTTTTTT,CASRPGGRVREKLFF
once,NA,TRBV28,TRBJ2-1,TGTGCCAGCAGTTTAGACAGGGAGGTTGAGTTCTTC,CASSLDREVEFF
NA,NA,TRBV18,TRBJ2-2,TGTGCCAGCTCACAGGGGCTTACCGGGGAGCTGTTTTTT,CASSQGLTGELFF
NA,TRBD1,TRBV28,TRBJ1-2,TGTGCCAGCAGTCTTCAGGGGGGCTATGGCTACACCTTC,CASSLQGGYGYTF
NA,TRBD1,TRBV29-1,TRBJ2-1,TGCAGCGTTGAGGATAACAGGGGGCGGAATGAGCAGTTCTTC,CSVEDNRGRNEQFF
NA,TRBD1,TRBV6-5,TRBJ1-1,TGTGCCACCCGACAGGGGGCGCGAAACACTGAAGCTTTCTTT,CATRQGARNTEAFF
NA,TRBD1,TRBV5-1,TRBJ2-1,TGCGCCAGCAGCTTTGGACAGGGGTACAATGAGCAGTTCTTC,CASSFGQGYNEQFF
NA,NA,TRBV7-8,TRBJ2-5,TGTGCCAGCAGCTTAGCGAGGGTAGCCACCCAAGAGACCCAGTACTTC,CASSLARVATQETQYF
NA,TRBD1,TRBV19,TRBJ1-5,TGTGCCAGTCGCGGGGCCGACAGGGGGCGTGTAAATCAGCCCCAGCATTTT,CASRGADRGRVNQPQHF